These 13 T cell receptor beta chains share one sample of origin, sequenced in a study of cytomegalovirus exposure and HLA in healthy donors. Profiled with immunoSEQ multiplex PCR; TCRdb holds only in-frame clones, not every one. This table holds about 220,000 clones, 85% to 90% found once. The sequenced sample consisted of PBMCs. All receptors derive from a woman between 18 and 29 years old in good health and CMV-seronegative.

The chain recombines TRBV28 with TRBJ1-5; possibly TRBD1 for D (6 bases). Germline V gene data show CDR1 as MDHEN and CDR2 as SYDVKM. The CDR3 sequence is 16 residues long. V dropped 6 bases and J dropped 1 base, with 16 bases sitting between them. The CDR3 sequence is CASRIKTGRSNQPQHF. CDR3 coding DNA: TGTGCCAGCAGGATAAAAACAGGGCGGAGCAATCAGCCCCAGCATTTT.

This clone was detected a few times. The CDR3 DNA reads TGTGCCTGGAGGCGACAGGGGGCGCGAGGCTACACCTTC. Its protein product is CAWRRQGARGYTF. The chain is built from TRBV30 and TRBJ1-2; TRBD1 matches 10 bases. J gave up 8 bases and V 3 bases, and 6 bases lay outside the gene matches. Looked up from germline, CDR1 is GTSNPN and CDR2 is SVGIG (reference sequence). This CDR3 is 13 amino acids long.

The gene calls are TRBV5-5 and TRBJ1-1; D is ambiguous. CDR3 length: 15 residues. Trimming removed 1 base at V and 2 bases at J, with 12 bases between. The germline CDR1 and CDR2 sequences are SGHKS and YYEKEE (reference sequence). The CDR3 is CASSLLGRGNTEAFF. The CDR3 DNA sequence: TGTGCCAGCAGCTTGCTCGGGAGAGGAAACACTGAAGCTTTCTTT.

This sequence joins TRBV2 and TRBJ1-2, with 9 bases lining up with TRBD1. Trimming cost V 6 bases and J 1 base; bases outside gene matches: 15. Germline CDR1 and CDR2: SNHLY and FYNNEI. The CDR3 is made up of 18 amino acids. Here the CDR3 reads CASSVPGQGSPNNYGYTF. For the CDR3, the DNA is TGTGCCAGCAGCGTACCGGGACAGGGATCTCCGAATAACTATGGCTACACCTTC.

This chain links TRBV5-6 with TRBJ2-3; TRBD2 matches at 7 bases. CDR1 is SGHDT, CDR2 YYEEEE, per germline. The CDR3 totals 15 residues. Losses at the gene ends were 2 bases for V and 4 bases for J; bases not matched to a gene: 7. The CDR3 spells CASSLVGGPSDTQYF. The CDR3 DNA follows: TGTGCCAGCAGCTTAGTGGGAGGGCCCTCAGATACGCAGTATTTT.

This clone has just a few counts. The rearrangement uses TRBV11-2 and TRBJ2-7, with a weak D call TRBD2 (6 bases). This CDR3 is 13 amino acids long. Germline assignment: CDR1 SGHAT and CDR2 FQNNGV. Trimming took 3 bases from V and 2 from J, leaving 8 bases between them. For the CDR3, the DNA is TGTGCCAGCAGCTTGCGGGGTCCCTACGAGCAGTACTTC. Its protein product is CASSLRGPYEQYF. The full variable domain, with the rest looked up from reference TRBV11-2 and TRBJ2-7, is EAGVAQSPRYKIIEKRQSVAFWCNPISGHATLYWYQQILGQGPKLLIQFQNNGVVDDSQLPKDRFSAERLKGVDSTLKIQPAKLEDSAVYLCASSLRGPYEQYFGPGTRLTVT.

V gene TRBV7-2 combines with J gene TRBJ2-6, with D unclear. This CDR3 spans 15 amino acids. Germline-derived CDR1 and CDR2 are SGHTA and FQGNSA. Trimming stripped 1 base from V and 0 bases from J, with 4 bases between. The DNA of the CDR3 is TGTGCCAGCAGCTTAGTAGTCTCTGGGGCCAACGTCCTGACTTTC. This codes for CASSLVVSGANVLTF.

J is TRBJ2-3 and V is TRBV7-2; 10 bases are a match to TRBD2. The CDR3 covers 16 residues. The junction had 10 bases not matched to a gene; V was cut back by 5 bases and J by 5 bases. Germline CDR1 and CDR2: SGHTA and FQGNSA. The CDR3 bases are TGTGCCAGCAGCGGTCGACTAGCGGGCGGGAAAGATACGCAGTATTTT. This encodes CASSGRLAGGKDTQYF.

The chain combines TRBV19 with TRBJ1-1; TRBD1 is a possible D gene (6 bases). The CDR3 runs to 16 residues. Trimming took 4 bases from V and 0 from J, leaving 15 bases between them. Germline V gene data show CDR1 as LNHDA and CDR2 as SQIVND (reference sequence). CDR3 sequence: CASSTPGQLLNTEAFF. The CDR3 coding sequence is TGTGCCAGTAGTACCCCCGGACAGCTATTGAACACTGAAGCTTTCTTT.

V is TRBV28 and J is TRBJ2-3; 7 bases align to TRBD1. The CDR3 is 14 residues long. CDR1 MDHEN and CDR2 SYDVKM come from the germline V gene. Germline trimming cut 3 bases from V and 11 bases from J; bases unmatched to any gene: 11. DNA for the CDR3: TGTGCCAGCAGTTTCCCCGGGACAGAGACTTTGCAGTATTTT. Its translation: CASSFPGTETLQYF.

CDR3 sequence (DNA): TGCAGCGCCTCCGTGGGCAGGGGAGGGTCCTCCTACGAGCAGTACTTC. Translating gives CSASVGRGGSSYEQYF. This sequence joins TRBV29-1 and TRBJ2-7, with a weak D call TRBD2 (7 bases). CDR1 is SQVTM and CDR2 is ANQGSEA in the germline V gene. Deletions cut 7 bases from V and 0 bases from J, with 22 bases between. The CDR3 totals 16 residues.

The CDR3 is CASSVATSGVQETQYF. The CDR3, as DNA: TGTGCCAGCAGCGTAGCGACTAGCGGGGTTCAAGAGACCCAGTACTTC. The chain links TRBV9 to TRBJ2-5; the match to TRBD2 covers 11 bases. The J segment lost 2 bases and the V segment lost 0 bases, leaving 3 bases of the junction unmatched. The CDR3 is 16 amino acids. The germline CDR1 and CDR2 sequences are SGDLS and YYNGEE.

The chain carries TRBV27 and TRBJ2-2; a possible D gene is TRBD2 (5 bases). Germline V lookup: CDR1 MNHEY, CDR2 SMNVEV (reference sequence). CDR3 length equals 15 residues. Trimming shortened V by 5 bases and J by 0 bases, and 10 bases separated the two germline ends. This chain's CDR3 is CASSARDANTGELFF. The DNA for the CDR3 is TGTGCCAGCAGTGCCCGGGATGCGAACACCGGGGAGCTGTTTTTT.